This TCR beta chain was documented in a study of T cell responses to AZD1222 COVID-19 vaccine (dated by TCRdb to the early 2020s). Some background on the complete study: A total of 230 to 250 trial participants underwent TCR sequencing, of whom some 210 received two doses of AZD1222 and about 25 received two doses of the MenACWY control vaccine. Trial participants were enrolled by age into 18-55, 56-69 and 70-plus year subgroups, with around 150, 28 and 57 TCR-sequenced participants respectively. The paper as a whole reports these results and caveats: After two AZD1222 doses, both the breadth and the depth of spike-specific TCRs were significantly higher than at day 0 and than in MenACWY recipients. Participants were mostly white British and included more females than males, and it was suggested by the authors that clonal diversity may have been underestimated. Vaccine-associated CD4 TCRs spanned the whole spike protein, with dominant responses in regions 160-218 and 743-854. Only six AZD1222 recipients were SARS-CoV-2 seropositive at baseline, limiting conclusions about previously exposed vaccinees. Nearly half of unique spike-specific TCRs reportedly recognized epitopes outside regions mutated in the B.1.351 and B.1.1.7 variants. Because no day 14 peak-response samples were available, repertoires were characterized only after the peak T cell response. In the small 56-69-year group, the increase in depth fell short of significance, most likely because of low power.

The CDR3 regions of human TCRbeta chains were subjected to immunosequencing. The published analysis was carried out like this. TCRs in the repertoires were compared against a reference library of SARS-CoV-2-specific TCRs that had been generated with the MIRA antigen-specificity platform. Breadth was defined as the fraction of unique TCRs that were SARS-CoV-2-associated. Depth was defined as the fraction of total T cells that were SARS-CoV-2-associated. Each spike-specific TCR was assigned to its reactive spike region and to a CD4 or CD8 class using the MIRA data. Log10-transformed breadth and depth values were compared by one-way ANOVA with Sidak's multiple comparisons tests. Sourced from immuneACCESS, this table was stored by TCRdb with only in-frame sequences that have V and J called. A share of the clones is absent; for the studies checked, an unresolved V gene accounts for under half, and the remainder has no known explanation. D and trimming were read from the DNA, whereas the V and J calls and clone size are those reported in that table. The sample table holds roughly 53,000 clones, of which approximately 85% were seen once. Roughly a fifth of the sample lies in the top ten.

The time point label of this sample denotes: baseline before first vaccination. What this sample's treatment or condition label stands for: meningococcal conjugate vaccine given as trial control. The vaccinee samples were drawn from two UK trials, COV001 and COV002, one of which was a single-blind randomized controlled phase 2/3 trial testing AZD1222 (ChAdOx1 nCoV-19) in healthy adults. For TCRbeta chain sequencing, PBMC samples from trial participants were taken at day 0 and at day 28 after the second dose. As for this clone: What antigen it recognizes has not been identified. Base qualities are not at hand, and no much larger clone is one base apart.

Based on the germline V gene, the CDR1 and CDR2 sequences are MDHEN and SYDVKM. V is reduced by 5 bases and J by 2 bases, leaving a spacing of 8 bases between them. The CDR3 goes from the cysteine to the phenylalanine over 13 residues. The DNA shown is the 39-base CDR3, in frame from base 1. Source: peripheral blood, taken on day 0 of MenACWY control vaccination. Here the chain combines TRBV28 and TRBJ2-3; the D gene cannot be resolved reliably. The receptor was derived from an adult in good health. The DNA sequence reads TGTGCCAGCAGTGGATTGCTCACAGATACGCAGTATTTT. This is translated as CASSGLLTDTQYF.